A selection of T cell receptor beta chains follows, all from one sample in a study of cytomegalovirus exposure and HLA in healthy donors. TCRdb's table, derived via immunoSEQ multiplex PCR, lists solely in-frame clones and lacks some. The sample lists roughly 130,000 clones; about 73% were seen once. The material sequenced was PBMCs. These receptors all come from a woman aged 40 to 50 in good health and CMV-seropositive. Each CDR3 is given with its conserved first and last residue. Fields, in order: J gene, V gene, clone size, CDR3 protein. The size entry is marked missing in some rows and otherwise reads once, few, many or a size class.

J: TRBJ1-5
V: TRBV19
size: NA
CDR3: CASSMTGGNQPQHF

J: TRBJ1-4
V: TRBV2
size: NA
CDR3: CASSTGQTNEKLFF

J: TRBJ1-1
V: TRBV7-5
size: NA
CDR3: CVRSLGPRGNTEAFF

J: TRBJ1-5
V: TRBV19
size: once
CDR3: CASSIEAISNQPQHF

J: TRBJ1-2
V: TRBV7-9
size: NA
CDR3: CASSPEIGAGNYGYTF

J: TRBJ2-7
V: TRBV6-5
size: NA
CDR3: CASMSGKAGFYEQYF

J: TRBJ2-7
V: TRBV7-8
size: NA
CDR3: CASSLVRQGARDEQYF

J: TRBJ2-2
V: TRBV7-6
size: NA
CDR3: CASSLRTLAIPGELLF

J: TRBJ1-6
V: TRBV4-2
size: once
CDR3: CASSQARGGRNSPLHF

J: TRBJ2-3
V: TRBV7-6
size: NA
CDR3: CASSSRRGFGDTQYF

J: TRBJ2-3
V: TRBV5-1
size: once
CDR3: CASSIRPGTGTLADTQYF

J: TRBJ2-7
V: TRBV18
size: NA
CDR3: CASSRGTSGGEQYF

J: TRBJ2-7
V: TRBV10-3
size: NA
CDR3: CAISGGLALIYEQYF

J: TRBJ1-1
V: TRBV28
size: NA
CDR3: CASRPPSGTEAFF

J: TRBJ2-5
V: TRBV7-3
size: NA
CDR3: CASRDREGSEETQYF

J: TRBJ1-2
V: TRBV11-2
size: few
CDR3: CASSLVGRGARGYTF

J: TRBJ2-5
V: TRBV7-2
size: NA
CDR3: CASSFRGVGETQYF

J: TRBJ1-4
V: TRBV28
size: few
CDR3: CASTQPGTGGYNEKLFF

J: TRBJ2-1
V: TRBV5-4
size: NA
CDR3: CASSLALVNEQFF

J: TRBJ1-4
V: TRBV10-2
size: NA
CDR3: CASSESEGRAGEKLFF

J: TRBJ1-2
V: TRBV5-1
size: few
CDR3: CASSLSPSYGYTF

J: TRBJ1-2
V: TRBV16
size: NA
CDR3: CASSPTDRKGGYTF

J: TRBJ2-5
V: TRBV28
size: NA
CDR3: CASARKTQYF

J: TRBJ2-1
V: TRBV6-4
size: few
CDR3: CASSELLGGEQFF

J: TRBJ1-1
V: TRBV6-5
size: few
CDR3: CASSSGQGGAFF

J: TRBJ2-1
V: TRBV6-6
size: NA
CDR3: CASSFGQLNEQFF

J: TRBJ2-7
V: TRBV7-2
size: NA
CDR3: CASSTQGASSYEQYF

J: TRBJ1-1
V: TRBV2
size: NA
CDR3: CASSETGRGAFF

J: TRBJ2-1
V: TRBV7-9
size: NA
CDR3: CASSRSGSSYNEQFF

J: TRBJ1-5
V: TRBV9
size: NA
CDR3: CASSVGGQGFDQPQHF

J: TRBJ2-3
V: TRBV28
size: NA
CDR3: CASSPLPGQLSTDTQYF

J: TRBJ1-4
V: TRBV5-1
size: once
CDR3: CASSRRTGQGEKLFF

J: TRBJ1-5
V: TRBV7-2
size: NA
CDR3: CASTPDRGGGNQPQHF

J: NA
V: TRBV14
size: NA
CDR3: CASSPLVAGDYEQYF

J: TRBJ2-5
V: TRBV6-5
size: NA
CDR3: CASSYSREETQYF

J: TRBJ2-7
V: TRBV6-1
size: NA
CDR3: CASSEIGGAAYEQYF

J: TRBJ1-6
V: TRBV5-1
size: NA
CDR3: CASRHRELDNSPLHF

J: TRBJ2-1
V: TRBV29-1
size: NA
CDR3: CSASAGTGLGEQFF

J: TRBJ1-2
V: TRBV19
size: NA
CDR3: CASIGPRGLRASYGYTF

J: TRBJ2-3
V: TRBV29-1
size: NA
CDR3: CSVQRGLSTDTQYF

J: TRBJ1-3
V: TRBV7-3
size: NA
CDR3: CASSNHRDRHSSGNTIYF

J: TRBJ2-1
V: TRBV6-1
size: NA
CDR3: CASTPRTSGDNEQFF

J: TRBJ1-4
V: TRBV18
size: NA
CDR3: CASSLSQGPNEKLFF

J: TRBJ2-4
V: TRBV4-3
size: NA
CDR3: CASSQDSQGGLSIQYF

J: TRBJ2-3
V: TRBV30
size: NA
CDR3: CAWSQAGGGDTQYF

J: TRBJ2-7
V: TRBV28
size: NA
CDR3: CASSSWTAKSLEQYF

J: TRBJ1-2
V: TRBV7-8
size: NA
CDR3: CASSSRGRTLLLNYGYTF

J: TRBJ2-5
V: TRBV2
size: NA
CDR3: CASSRRTDRQETQYF

J: NA
V: TRBV9
size: NA
CDR3: CASSVEGAGYEQYF

J: TRBJ2-7
V: TRBV7-2
size: NA
CDR3: CASSPRRTSWAEQYF